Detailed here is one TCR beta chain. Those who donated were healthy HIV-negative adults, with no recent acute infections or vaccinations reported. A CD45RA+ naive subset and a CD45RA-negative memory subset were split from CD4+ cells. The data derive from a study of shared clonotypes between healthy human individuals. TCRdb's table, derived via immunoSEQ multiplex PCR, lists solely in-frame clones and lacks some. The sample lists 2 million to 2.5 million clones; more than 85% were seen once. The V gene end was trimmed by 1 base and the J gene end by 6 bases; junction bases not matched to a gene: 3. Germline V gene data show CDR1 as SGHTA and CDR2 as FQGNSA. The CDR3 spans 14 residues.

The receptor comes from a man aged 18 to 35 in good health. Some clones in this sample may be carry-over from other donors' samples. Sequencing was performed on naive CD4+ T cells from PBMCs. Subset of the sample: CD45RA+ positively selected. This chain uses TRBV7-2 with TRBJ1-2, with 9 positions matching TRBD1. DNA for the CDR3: TGTGCCAGCAGCTTAGTCACAGGGGGCAATGGCTACACCTTC. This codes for CASSLVTGGNGYTF.